Given below is one TCR beta chain in context. The data were obtained in a study of blood T cell repertoires in COVID-19. At the level of the study: The origin of the acute and convalescent COVID-19 samples was the United States, Italy and Spain. PBMCs, B-cell-depleted T cells, or T cells were the source of the cDNA or gDNA that made up the material.

The ends lost 0 bases at V and 4 bases at J; junction bases unmatched: 8. The germline CDR1 and CDR2 sequences are SGHAT and FQNNGV. The CDR3 totals 17 residues. Per the original data handling: Amplified reference gene primers provided the basis for estimating nucleated cell counts. Some clones are missing from TCRdb's copy, which holds only in-frame ones; the method was immunoSEQ multiplex PCR. Clone size and V and J calls were adopted from that table, with D and trimming inferred from the DNA. The repertoire consists of 25,000 to 35,000 clones, with about nine tenths occurring once and the leading ten covering approximately 22%.

Sequenced material: peripheral blood. This TCR was sampled from a human donor with active COVID-19. The donor label of this sample is uncertain. The genes are TRBV11-2 and TRBJ1-2, with 10 bases that match TRBD1. The DNA for the CDR3 is TGTGCCAGCAGCTTAGATCCCGGGACAGGGGCACTCTATGGCTACACCTTC. Its translation: CASSLDPGTGALYGYTF.